The 10 T cell receptor beta chains presented below share a single source sample, sequenced in a study of blood T cell repertoires in COVID-19. Repertoires were generated with immunoSEQ multiplex PCR, while TCRdb's copy carries only in-frame clones and drops some. The sample includes about 270,000 clones, 85% to 95% of them seen just once. Source material: PBMCs or T cells enriched from blood (not recorded which). The origin of the receptors is a middle-aged man who had been exposed to COVID-19.

This clone has a single count. The gene calls are TRBV2 and TRBJ2-7, with D perhaps TRBD2 (6 bases). Per the germline V gene, CDR1 is SNHLY and CDR2 is FYNNEI. The ends were cut back, 4 bases at V and 2 bases at J, with 18 bases in the middle. There are 16 residues in the CDR3. The chain's CDR3 is CASSGRLSGGTYEQYF. CDR3 nucleotides: TGTGCCAGCAGTGGACGCTTGAGCGGAGGGACCTACGAGCAGTACTTC.

This clone came up once. The gene calls are TRBV19 and TRBJ1-4; possibly TRBD1 for D (5 bases). The CDR3 has 17 amino acids. The V and J ends lost 2 bases and 3 bases respectively, with 16 bases between them. Germline V gives CDR1 LNHDA, CDR2 SQIVND (reference sequence). CDR3 sequence (DNA): TGTGCCAGTAGTATACTCGGGGCCTCGGGGGCTAATGAAAAACTGTTTTTT. This sequence encodes CASSILGASGANEKLFF.

V usage is TRBV4-1 and J usage is TRBJ1-4; TRBD1 is a possible D gene (5 bases). Germline V gives CDR1 MGHRA, CDR2 YSYEKL. The CDR3 consists of 16 residues. V lost 1 base and J 2 bases, leaving 11 bases between the germline ends. This CDR3 is CASSQVSAGTNEKLFF. CDR3 nucleotides: TGCGCCAGCAGCCAAGTTTCGGCAGGGACTAATGAAAAACTGTTTTTT.

The chain has TRBV6-5 and TRBJ2-7, with 7 bases lining up with TRBD2. Germline CDR1 and CDR2: MNHEY and SVGAGI. The CDR3 is 15 amino acids. V was pared by 8 bases and J by 1 base, with 11 bases of the junction left unmatched. In DNA form, the CDR3 reads TGTGCCAGCGCCTCGGGGGGTGAGGTATCCTACGAGCAGTACTTC. This codes for CASASGGEVSYEQYF.

The V call is TRBV9, the J call TRBJ1-2, with D possibly being TRBD1 (6 bases). Between the trimmed V and J ends, which lost 0 bases and 6 bases, there was a span of 12 bases. Germline-derived CDR1 and CDR2 are SGDLS and YYNGEE. This CDR3 contains 14 residues. The CDR3 DNA is TGTGCCAGCAGCGTAGGTTCAGGGGCTGATGGCTACACCTTC. Its protein is CASSVGSGADGYTF.

CDR3 nucleotides: TGCGCCAGCAGCCGGATAGGGGGGGAACAAGAGACCCAGTACTTC. Protein sequence: CASSRIGGEQETQYF. V gene TRBV4-1 combines with J gene TRBJ2-5, with D maybe TRBD2 (7 bases). The V and J ends lost 4 bases and 2 bases respectively, with 14 bases between them. The germline V gene has CDR1 MGHRA and CDR2 YSYEKL. This CDR3 has 15 amino acids.

The rearrangement links TRBV5-1 to TRBJ2-1, with a tentative D call TRBD2 (5 bases). V was trimmed by 0 bases and J by 4 bases, leaving 8 bases between them. In germline, CDR1 is SGHRS, CDR2 YFSETQ. This CDR3 is built from 14 residues. CDR3 DNA sequence: TGCGCCAGCAGCTTGGGAGGCGGGTACAATGAGCAGTTCTTC. This codes for CASSLGGGYNEQFF.

A single count supports this clone. The DNA for the CDR3 is TGTGCCAGCAGCTTATCTTCTACAGAGAATGAAAAACTGTTTTTT. Amino acid sequence: CASSLSSTENEKLFF. The J gene is TRBJ1-4, the V gene TRBV7-9; no clear D. The CDR3 covers 15 residues. Germline V gene sequence: CDR1 SEHNR, CDR2 FQNEAQ (reference sequence). Deletions cut 2 bases from V and 5 bases from J, with 12 bases between.

This rearrangement joins TRBV14 to TRBJ2-2; D is ambiguous. Deletions cut 0 bases from V and 4 bases from J, with 15 bases between. Germline V lookup: CDR1 SGHDN, CDR2 FVKESK. The CDR3 contains 17 residues. The DNA for the CDR3 is TGTGCCAGCAGCCAAGATTGGTCGAGCGTCTCCACCGGGGAGCTGTTTTTT. Protein sequence: CASSQDWSSVSTGELFF. Complete variable domain (other parts from reference TRBV14 and TRBJ2-2): EAGVTQFPSHSVIEKGQTVTLRCDPISGHDNLYWYRRVMGKEIKFLLHFVKESKQDESGMPNNRFLAERTGGTYSTLKVQPAELEDSGVYFCASSQDWSSVSTGELFFGEGSRLTVL.

This CDR3 is CASSTGAQPQHF. The CDR3 DNA is TGTGCCAGCTCAACAGGGGCTCAGCCCCAGCATTTT. The chain employs TRBV6-5 and TRBJ1-5; TRBD1 agrees at 7 bases. CDR1 and CDR2 from the germline V gene are MNHEY and SVGAGI. CDR3 length equals 12 residues. The V gene end was trimmed by 8 bases and the J gene end by 6 bases; junction bases not matched to a gene: 4.